The rows below give T cell receptor beta chains drawn from one sample of a study of blood T cell repertoires in COVID-19. The protocol was immunoSEQ multiplex PCR, while the TCRdb copy is restricted to in-frame clones and leaves out a portion. Among over 200,000 clones listed, about 84% were seen once. The specimen was PBMCs or T cells enriched from blood (not recorded which). Every receptor here comes from a man aged 55 to 70 who had recovered from COVID-19. Both conserved end residues are part of each CDR3. A D gene is named only where the DNA matches it firmly. Clone sizes are given selectively: once, few, many, or a class where the clone is expanded.

>TRBJ2-1|once|TRBD1|TRBV12-5
CASGRTGDTMEQFF
TGTGCTAGTGGAAGGACAGGGGATACAATGGAGCAGTTCTTC
>TRBJ2-5|once|TRBD1|TRBV7-3
CASSKGQGGETQYF
TGTGCCAGCAGCAAGGGACAGGGGGGAGAGACCCAGTACTTC
>TRBJ2-3|NA|NA|TRBV7-2
CASSPSGLSTDTQYF
TGTGCCAGCAGCCCCAGCGGACTCTCCACAGATACGCAGTATTTT
>TRBJ1-4|NA|TRBD1|TRBV11-3
CASSSDRGNEKLFF
TGTGCCAGCAGCTCCGACAGGGGTAATGAAAAACTGTTTTTT
>TRBJ1-3|NA|NA|TRBV7-8
CASSLSQGRYTIYF
TGTGCCAGCAGCTTGTCCCAGGGAAGGTACACCATATATTTT
>TRBJ1-6|NA|TRBD1|TRBV5-4
CASSLGQGASPLHF
TGTGCCAGCAGCTTGGGACAGGGGGCTTCACCCCTCCACTTT
>TRBJ1-6|NA|NA|TRBV27
CASSLSRVYGSPLHF
TGTGCCAGCAGTTTATCGAGGGTATACGGTTCACCCCTCCACTTT
>TRBJ1-2|NA|TRBD1|TRBV7-8
CASSTGTGGNYGYTF
TGTGCCAGCAGCACAGGGACAGGGGGCAACTATGGCTACACCTTC
>TRBJ2-7|NA|TRBD1|TRBV19
CASSSGTGSYEQYF
TGTGCCAGTAGTAGCGGGACAGGGTCCTACGAGCAGTACTTC
>TRBJ2-3|NA|NA|TRBV21-1
CASRGQQITSTDTQYF
TGTGCCAGCAGGGGACAACAGATTACTAGCACAGATACGCAGTATTTT
>TRBJ2-2|NA|TRBD2|TRBV19
CASSIDLLAGGPSTGELFF
TGTGCCAGTAGTATAGATCTGCTAGCGGGGGGGCCCAGCACCGGGGAGCTGTTTTTT
>TRBJ1-5|NA|TRBD1|TRBV7-9
CASSRGQSNQPQHF
TGTGCCAGCAGCCGGGGACAGTCCAATCAGCCCCAGCATTTT
>TRBJ1-1|NA|NA|TRBV3-1/TRBV3-2
CASSQDQGSANTEAFF
TGTGCCAGCAGCCAAGATCAGGGGTCAGCGAACACTGAAGCTTTCTTT
>TRBJ1-5|NA|NA|TRBV7-8
CASSFRGLGQPQHF
TGTGCCAGCAGCTTTCGAGGGTTGGGACAGCCCCAGCATTTT
>TRBJ2-7|NA|NA|TRBV7-2
CASSAAATLNYEQYF
TGTGCCAGCAGCGCCGCGGCGACCCTTAACTACGAGCAGTACTTC
>TRBJ2-3|NA|NA|TRBV6-5
CASSSRWGGQDTQYF
TGTGCCAGCAGTTCTCGGTGGGGGGGGCAAGATACGCAGTATTTT
>TRBJ1-2|NA|NA|TRBV7-9
CASSLAGANYGYTF
TGTGCCAGCAGCTTGGCAGGGGCTAACTATGGCTACACCTTC
>TRBJ1-6|once|NA|TRBV18
CASSTTPTDSPLHF
TGTGCCAGCTCAACCACCCCGACAGATTCACCCCTCCACTTT
>TRBJ1-2|NA|TRBD1|TRBV27
CASSFKQGTTNYGYTF
TGTGCCAGCAGCTTCAAACAGGGGACCACTAACTATGGCTACACCTTC
>TRBJ2-7|NA|NA|TRBV5-1
CASSLGQVANEQYF
TGCGCCAGCAGCTTGGGACAGGTCGCGAACGAGCAGTACTTC
>TRBJ2-2|NA|NA|TRBV25-1
CASRQFTGELFF
TGTGCCAGCAGACAGTTTACCGGGGAGCTGTTTTTT
>TRBJ1-1|NA|NA|TRBV5-8
CASSAGNTEAFF
TGTGCCAGCAGCGCAGGGAACACTGAAGCTTTCTTT
>TRBJ1-1|NA|TRBD1|TRBV7-3
CASSLGQGDTEAFF
TGTGCCAGCAGCTTAGGGCAGGGGGACACTGAAGCTTTCTTT
>TRBJ2-4|NA|TRBD1|TRBV6-2/TRBV6-3
CASSYMDFSGQASIQYF
TGTGCCAGCAGTTACATGGATTTTTCTGGACAGGCTTCCATTCAGTACTTC
>TRBJ1-5|NA|NA|TRBV24-1
CATSDDGLSPQHF
TGTGCCACCAGTGATGACGGACTTTCGCCCCAGCATTTT
>TRBJ2-7|NA|TRBD1|TRBV19
CASRTGTGSYEQYF
TGTGCCAGTAGGACCGGGACAGGGTCCTACGAGCAGTACTTC
>TRBJ2-7|NA|NA|TRBV11-2
CASSLLRSEQYF
TGTGCCAGCAGCTTACTACGGTCCGAGCAGTACTTC
>TRBJ1-4|once|NA|TRBV20-1
CSATTVEKLFF
TGCAGTGCTACGACAGTGGAAAAACTGTTTTTT
>TRBJ1-1|NA|NA|TRBV19
CASSMFRYTEAFF
TGTGCCAGTAGTATGTTCAGATACACTGAAGCTTTCTTT
>TRBJ1-2|NA|TRBD1|TRBV27
CASSARGLDGYTF
TGTGCCAGCAGTGCAAGGGGGCTGGATGGCTACACCTTC
>TRBJ2-7|NA|TRBD1|TRBV6-5
CASSPTGGKNYEQYF
TGTGCCAGCAGCCCAACAGGGGGAAAAAACTACGAGCAGTACTTC
>TRBJ2-7|NA|TRBD2|TRBV15
CATSRGGRGIYEQYF
TGTGCCACCAGCAGAGGCGGGCGGGGGATCTACGAGCAGTACTTC
>TRBJ1-2|many|NA|TRBV27
CASSLGPQGTNYGYTF
TGTGCCAGCAGTTTGGGGCCCCAGGGGACTAACTATGGCTACACCTTC
>TRBJ1-1|NA|TRBD1|TRBV2
CANQRDSGTEAFF
TGTGCCAACCAACGGGACAGCGGAACTGAAGCTTTCTTT
>TRBJ1-2|NA|TRBD1|TRBV6-6
CASSYPQDRGNYGYTF
TGTGCCAGCAGTTACCCACAAGACAGGGGCAACTATGGCTACACCTTC
>TRBJ2-5|NA|NA|TRBV7-9
CASSSEQGTQYF
TGTGCCAGCAGCTCCGAGCAGGGGACCCAGTACTTC
>TRBJ2-2|NA|NA|TRBV15
CATSRDLATTNTGELFF
TGTGCCACCAGCAGAGATCTGGCTACTACGAACACCGGGGAGCTGTTTTTT
>TRBJ1-4|NA|TRBD1|TRBV27
CASKSEGAAREKLFF
TGTGCCAGCAAATCGGAGGGGGCGGCCCGTGAAAAACTGTTTTTT
>TRBJ2-7|NA|NA|TRBV10-3
CAISDGARWEQYF
TGTGCCATCAGTGATGGGGCTAGATGGGAGCAGTACTTC
>TRBJ1-4|NA|NA|TRBV29-1
CSAVTGPTNEKLFF
TGCAGCGCCGTGACAGGACCAACTAATGAAAAACTGTTTTTT
>TRBJ1-2|few|TRBD1|TRBV2
CASRNRGNYGYTF
TGTGCCAGCAGGAACAGGGGGAACTATGGCTACACCTTC
>TRBJ2-7|NA|TRBD1|TRBV11-2
CASSLGRTGSYEQYF
TGTGCCAGCAGCTTAGGCCGGACAGGATCCTACGAGCAGTACTTC
>TRBJ1-2|NA|TRBD1|TRBV5-1
CASSLEGGYYGYTF
TGCGCCAGCAGCTTGGAAGGGGGCTACTATGGCTACACCTTC
>TRBJ1-5|once|NA|TRBV19
CASSHGQSHSNQPQHF
TGTGCCAGTAGCCACGGACAGTCCCATAGCAATCAGCCCCAGCATTTT
>TRBJ1-3|NA|NA|TRBV14
CASRYSSGNTIYF
TGTGCCAGCAGATACAGCTCTGGAAACACCATATATTTT
>TRBJ2-1|NA|TRBD2|TRBV29-1
CSVKAGNMNNEQFF
TGCAGCGTCAAAGCGGGGAATATGAACAATGAGCAGTTCTTC
>TRBJ1-2|NA|NA|TRBV14
CASSQPLQGGYTF
TGTGCCAGCAGCCAACCTTTACAGGGCGGCTACACCTTC
>TRBJ1-2|NA|TRBD1|TRBV7-2
CASSGQGDRGYGYTF
TGTGCCAGCAGCGGACAGGGAGACAGGGGCTATGGCTACACCTTC
>TRBJ2-5|NA|NA|TRBV6-5
CASSSERTQYF
TGTGCCAGCAGTTCGGAGCGGACCCAGTACTTC
>TRBJ2-7|NA|NA|TRBV18
CASSPQGISYEQYF
TGTGCCAGCTCACCCCAGGGGATTTCCTACGAGCAGTACTTC
>TRBJ1-5|NA|TRBD1|TRBV3-1/TRBV3-2
CASSLAAGGNQPQHF
TGTGCCAGCAGCCTCGCGGCAGGGGGTAATCAGCCCCAGCATTTT
>TRBJ2-3|NA|TRBD2|TRBV11-2
CASSLGRAGADTQYF
TGTGCCAGCAGCTTAGGAAGAGCGGGGGCAGATACGCAGTATTTT